The 24 T cell receptor beta chains given below trace back to one sample, sequenced in a study of CD8+ T cells in alopecia areata. Extraction of RNA preceded its reverse transcription into cDNA, which served as the sequencing template. Assay: immunoSEQ multiplex PCR; the TCRdb copy retains only in-frame clones and omits some. Seen here are 150,000 or so clones, less than 75% observed once, and the top ten hold more than 15%. Treatment defined: oral pan-JAK inhibitor, 5-10 mg twice daily. Material: CD4+ T cells sorted from blood, obtained at approximately week 60, from a patient treated with tofacitinib. All receptors come from a human donor with alopecia areata.

This clone was detected a few times. The chain has TRBV29-1 and TRBJ1-2, with a possible D match to TRBD1 (5 bases). Germline V gives CDR1 SQVTM, CDR2 ANQGSEA. The CDR3 covers 11 residues. V lost 4 bases and J lost 12, with 15 bases in between. CDR3 DNA sequence: TGCAGCGTTGGCGGGACGGCCGTGAACACCTTC. Translating it yields CSVGGTAVNTF.

This chain joins TRBV27 and TRBJ1-5, with D tentatively TRBD1 (6 bases). Germline assignment: CDR1 MNHEY and CDR2 SMNVEV (reference sequence). This CDR3 is 14 amino acids long. Between the trimmed V and J ends, which lost 5 bases and 2 bases, there was a span of 10 bases. CDR3 loop: CASSGGWGNQPQHF. As DNA, the CDR3 is TGTGCCAGCAGTGGGGGCTGGGGCAATCAGCCCCAGCATTTT.

V is TRBV12-5 and J is TRBJ2-5, with 10 bases aligning to TRBD1. This CDR3 comprises 17 residues. The germline gives CDR1 LGHNT, CDR2 FRNRAP. The V segment lost 2 bases and the J segment 5 bases; nucleotides outside the gene matches: 11. Here the CDR3 reads CASGLRVWDRGSETQYF. The CDR3 DNA reads TGTGCTAGTGGTTTGAGGGTGTGGGACAGGGGTTCGGAGACCCAGTACTTC.

This clone has just a few counts. V gene TRBV9 combines with J gene TRBJ2-2; 7 nucleotides match TRBD2. V shed 0 bases, J shed 6 bases, and the junction held 11 bases outside the gene matches. Germline assignment: CDR1 SGDLS and CDR2 YYNGEE. This CDR3 has 17 residues. In DNA, the CDR3 is TGTGCCAGCAGCGTAGCCCCCCTCCGGACTAGTCCCGGGGAGCTGTTTTTT. Residues: CASSVAPLRTSPGELFF.

This chain uses TRBV9 with TRBJ1-1; the match to TRBD1 covers 7 bases. Losses at the gene ends were 0 bases for V and 1 base for J; bases not matched to a gene: 3. Germline V gives CDR1 SGDLS, CDR2 YYNGEE. The CDR3 contains 15 residues. The CDR3 sequence is CASSVVPGGNTEAFF. CDR3 sequence (DNA): TGTGCCAGCAGCGTAGTACCAGGGGGGAACACTGAAGCTTTCTTT.

V and J are TRBV7-8 and TRBJ2-2; unclear D gene. The CDR3 loop spans 13 amino acids. Germline V gene sequence: CDR1 SGHVS, CDR2 FQNEAQ. The V end lost 5 bases, the J end lost 2 bases, and 6 bases lay between the germline ends. The chain's CDR3 is CASSRSNTGELFF. The CDR3 DNA reads as TGTGCCAGCAGCCGCAGCAACACCGGGGAGCTGTTTTTT. Full variable domain (rest looked up from reference TRBV7-8 and TRBJ2-2): GAGVSQSPRYKVAKRGQDVALRCDPISGHVSLFWYQQALGQGPEFLTYFQNEAQLDKSGLPSDRFFAERPEGSVSTLKIQRTQQEDSAVYLCASSRSNTGELFFGEGSRLTVL.

The chain has TRBV30 and TRBJ1-1; 7 bases fit TRBD1. The junction had 5 bases not matched to a gene; V was cut back by 0 bases and J by 4 bases. This CDR3 is 14 amino acids long. CDR1 GTSNPN and CDR2 SVGIG come from the germline V gene (reference sequence). The CDR3 DNA is TGTGCCTGGAGTGTCGGGACAGTAGCCACTGAAGCTTTCTTT. Amino acid sequence: CAWSVGTVATEAFF.

The chain has TRBV9 and TRBJ2-1; TRBD2 aligns across 8 bases. The V segment lost 1 base and the J segment 7 bases; nucleotides outside the gene matches: 7. Germline lookup yields CDR1 SGDLS and CDR2 YYNGEE. This CDR3 has 15 residues. In DNA, the CDR3 is TGTGCCAGCAGCGTAAGCGCGGGGGGAGGAAATGAGCAGTTCTTC. As protein: CASSVSAGGGNEQFF.

The chain recombines TRBV25-1 with TRBJ2-6; D unclear. Trimming took off 1 base at V and 0 bases at J, with 7 bases between the two ends. Per the germline V gene, CDR1 is MGHDK and CDR2 is SYGVNS. CDR3 length: 16 residues. This CDR3 is CASSESTNSGANVLTF. The CDR3 nucleotides read TGTGCCAGCAGTGAATCCACAAACTCTGGGGCCAACGTCCTGACTTTC.

The chain has TRBV28 and TRBJ1-3, with 9 bases fitting TRBD1. Germline loops: CDR1 MDHEN, CDR2 SYDVKM. Trimming cost V 2 bases and J 5 bases; bases outside gene matches: 4. CDR3 length: 15 residues. Written as DNA, the CDR3 is TGTGCCAGCAGTTTACCGACAGGGGGTAGAAACACCATATATTTT. Its protein is CASSLPTGGRNTIYF.

This sequence joins TRBV5-1 and TRBJ2-5; TRBD2 might be the D (6 bases). The V end was cut by 4 bases, the J end by 2 bases, with 15 bases between. The CDR3 is 15 residues long. The germline V gene encodes CDR1 SGHRS and CDR2 YFSETQ. The CDR3 spells CASSLPGGLQETQYF. The CDR3 DNA follows: TGCGCCAGCAGCCTCCCCGGGGGACTGCAAGAGACCCAGTACTTC.

The rearrangement links TRBV29-1 to TRBJ2-3; D remains unclear. Germline V gene lookup returns CDR1 SQVTM and CDR2 ANQGSEA. The length of the CDR3 is 13 residues. V lost 3 bases and J lost 3, with 10 bases in between. The CDR3 is CSVEAPGTDTQYF. CDR3 sequence (DNA): TGCAGCGTTGAGGCGCCTGGTACAGATACGCAGTATTTT.

This chain links TRBV29-1 with TRBJ1-6; D remains unclear. This CDR3 spans 13 amino acids. Trimming removed 6 bases from V and 8 bases from J, with 14 bases in between. Germline-derived CDR1 and CDR2 are SQVTM and ANQGSEA. The CDR3 coding sequence is TGCAGCGTCAGAATAAACGCGGATTCACCCCTCCACTTT. Protein: CSVRINADSPLHF.

The table lists this clone with a few counts. The chain has TRBV2 and TRBJ2-4; 7 bases fit TRBD1. The V gene end was trimmed by 7 bases and the J gene end by 7 bases; junction bases not matched to a gene: 10. Germline-derived CDR1 and CDR2 are SNHLY and FYNNEI. CDR3 length equals 14 residues. CDR3 bases: TGTGCCAGCAAGGCTACGGGACAGAGGAACATTCAGTACTTC. Its translation is CASKATGQRNIQYF. The variable domain in full, completed from reference TRBV2 and TRBJ2-4, reads EPEVTQTPSHQVTQMGQEVILRCVPISNHLYFYWYRQILGQKVEFLVSFYNNEISEKSEIFDDQFSVERPDGSNFTLKIRSTKLEDSAMYFCASKATGQRNIQYFGAGTRLSVL.

In its sample, this clone was seen a few times. An end of the junction does not agree with germline; a read error may underlie this. J is TRBJ2-5 and V is TRBV6-1, with a possible D match to TRBD1 (5 bases). This CDR3 has 13 amino acids. The germline V gene has CDR1 MNHNS and CDR2 SASEGT. CDR3 DNA: TGTGCCAGCAAAGTCTCAGGACAAGGGACCCAGTACTTC. It yields the protein CASKVSGQGTQYF.

In this sample, this clone turned up a few times. The V gene is TRBV7-9, the J gene TRBJ2-3, with 12 positions matching TRBD2. The CDR3 extends over 19 amino acids. The V and J ends lost 8 bases and 3 bases, in that order; junction bases with no gene match: 18. Germline values: CDR1 SEHNR, CDR2 FQNEAQ (reference sequence). The CDR3 loop reads CASPPPSGGASSGTDTQYF. The CDR3 coding sequence is TGTGCCAGCCCCCCACCTAGCGGGGGGGCTTCTTCTGGGACAGATACGCAGTATTTT.

The rearrangement joins TRBV15 to TRBJ1-5, with D uncertain. Per germline, CDR1 LNHNV and CDR2 YYDKDF (reference sequence). The CDR3 runs to 14 residues. The V end lost 4 bases, the J end lost 2 bases, and 9 bases lay between the germline ends. CDR3 in DNA: TGTGCCACCAGCACGCGGAGGGGCAATCAGCCCCAGCATTTT. Protein product: CATSTRRGNQPQHF.

This chain links TRBV18 with TRBJ2-3; 9 bases agree with TRBD1. Germline CDR1 reads KGHSH; CDR2 reads LQKENI. The CDR3 runs to 17 residues. V trimming: 3 bases; J trimming: 0 bases; junction bases outside the gene matches: 7. CDR3 bases: TGTGCCAGCTCACCTTCTAACAGGGGGCCAAGCACAGATACGCAGTATTTT. This sequence encodes CASSPSNRGPSTDTQYF. Full variable domain (rest looked up from reference TRBV18 and TRBJ2-3): NAGVMQNPRHLVRRRGQEARLRCSPMKGHSHVYWYRQLPEEGLKFMVYLQKENIIDESGMPKERFSAEFPKEGPSILRIQQVVRGDSAAYFCASSPSNRGPSTDTQYFGPGTRLTVL.

CDR3 nucleotides: TGTGCCAGCAGCTTGACAGGGTATGAAGAGACCCAGTACTTC. Protein sequence: CASSLTGYEETQYF. This rearrangement joins TRBV7-8 to TRBJ2-5; 7 nucleotides align to TRBD1. After removal of 3 bases from V and 3 bases from J, the junction contained 4 bases not matched to a gene. Per germline, CDR1 SGHVS and CDR2 FQNEAQ. The length of the CDR3 is 14 residues. Complete variable domain (other parts from reference TRBV7-8 and TRBJ2-5): GAGVSQSPRYKVAKRGQDVALRCDPISGHVSLFWYQQALGQGPEFLTYFQNEAQLDKSGLPSDRFFAERPEGSVSTLKIQRTQQEDSAVYLCASSLTGYEETQYFGPGTRLLVL.

The chain links TRBV7-9 to TRBJ1-1; D not certain. Germline V gene sequence: CDR1 SEHNR, CDR2 FQNEAQ (reference sequence). The CDR3 totals 12 residues. Deletions cut 0 bases from V and 7 bases from J, with 6 bases between. The CDR3 here is CASSLAKGEAFF. In DNA form, the CDR3 reads TGTGCCAGCAGCTTAGCCAAAGGTGAAGCTTTCTTT.

This clone occurred a few times. CDR3 region: CASSSRQGASSYEQYF. The CDR3 nucleotides are TGTGCCAGTAGTTCCCGACAGGGGGCCAGCTCCTACGAGCAGTACTTC. V is TRBV19 and J is TRBJ2-7; 10 bases map to TRBD1. This CDR3 is 16 amino acids long. Germline V gene lookup returns CDR1 LNHDA and CDR2 SQIVND (reference sequence). Germline trimming cut 5 bases from V and 0 bases from J; bases unmatched to any gene: 7.

This clone was observed a handful of times. The genes are TRBV27 and TRBJ1-5; no firm D call. V was clipped by 6 bases and J by 3 bases, with 6 bases between them. The CDR3 is made up of 12 amino acids. In germline, CDR1 is MNHEY, CDR2 SMNVEV (reference sequence). For the CDR3, the DNA is TGTGCCAGCAGAACTTACAATCAGCCCCAGCATTTT. Encoded protein: CASRTYNQPQHF.

In this sample, this clone turned up a few times. The J gene is TRBJ1-1, the V gene TRBV7-9; no reliable D call. This CDR3 is built from 14 residues. CDR1 is SEHNR, CDR2 FQNEAQ, per germline (reference sequence). V gave up 0 bases and J gave up 3 bases, with 8 bases separating them. The CDR3 bases are TGTGCCAGCAGCTTAGCCGTAGGCGACACTGAAGCTTTCTTT. It yields the protein CASSLAVGDTEAFF.

The chain has TRBV4-2 and TRBJ1-1; D remains ambiguous. Trimming removed 4 bases at V and 1 base at J, with 7 bases between. Germline V gene data show CDR1 as LGHNA and CDR2 as YNFKEQ. The CDR3 consists of 13 residues. The CDR3 sequence: CASSPRGNTEAFF. In nucleotides, the CDR3 is TGTGCCAGCAGCCCACGGGGGAACACTGAAGCTTTCTTT.